The rows below give T cell receptor beta chains drawn from one sample of a study of blood T cell repertoires in COVID-19. Using immunoSEQ multiplex PCR, the repertoire was profiled, and TCRdb retains in-frame clones only, with some absent. The sample contains some 300,000 clones, 70% to 90% of which appear only once. What was sequenced was PBMCs or T cells enriched from blood (not recorded which). All receptors derive from an older woman in a cohort exposed to, infected with or recovered from COVID-19 (not recorded which). CDR3s include the opening cysteine and the closing phenylalanine or tryptophan. A D gene is named only where the DNA matches it firmly. Expanded clones get a size class; other rows say once, few or many, or leave the size out.

>few|TRBV6-5|TRBD2|TRBJ2-7
TGTGCCAGCAGCCGACTAGCGGGAACTGTTGGGGAGCAGTACTTC
CASSRLAGTVGEQYF
>.|TRBV10-1|.|TRBJ2-5
TGCGCCAGCAGTGAGTCGAAGCTAGGCGTTCAAGAGACCCAGTACTTC
CASSESKLGVQETQYF
>.|TRBV3-1/TRBV3-2|.|TRBJ2-7
TGTGCCAGCAGCCAAGGGCAACAATCCTACGAGCAGTACTTC
CASSQGQQSYEQYF
>.|TRBV24-1|.|TRBJ1-5
TGTGCCACCCAGACAGGCAATCAGCCCCAGCATTTT
CATQTGNQPQHF
>.|TRBV9|.|TRBJ2-5
TGTGCCAGCAGCCAGGGGTCGGAGACCCAGTACTTC
CASSQGSETQYF
>.|TRBV11-2|.|TRBJ2-5
TGTGCCAGCAGCTTAGGGGATCCGACTAGGAACATCGGGCGGTCCCAGTACTTC
CASSLGDPTRNIGRSQYF
>.|TRBV27|TRBD2|TRBJ2-3
TGTGCCAGCAGACCGTGGGACTACACCTATACGCAGTATTTT
CASRPWDYTYTQYF
>.|TRBV11-2|TRBD2|TRBJ2-2
TGTGCCAGCAGCGCCACTAGCGGGAGGACGCTGAACACCGGGGAGCTGTTTTTT
CASSATSGRTLNTGELFF
>.|TRBV7-3|.|TRBJ2-5
TGTGCCAGCAGCTCGGACGGAGGGGAGACCCAGTACTTC
CASSSDGGETQYF
>.|TRBV18|TRBD1|TRBJ2-2
TGTGCCAGCTCACCACCCGGGACAGGGAGAGCGAACACCGGGGAGCTGTTTTTT
CASSPPGTGRANTGELFF
>.|TRBV28|TRBD2|TRBJ2-7
TGTGCCAGCAGCCGACTGACTAGCGGACTCTACGAGCAGTACTTC
CASSRLTSGLYEQYF
>once|TRBV9|TRBD1|TRBJ1-3
TGTGCCAGCAGCTCGAAGACAGGGGGAATCCTGACTGGAAACACCATATATTTT
CASSSKTGGILTGNTIYF
>.|TRBV14|.|TRBJ1-6
TGTGCCAGCAGCCTTGGACAGTCTGTTTCACCCCTCCACTTT
CASSLGQSVSPLHF
>few|TRBV27|TRBD2|TRBJ2-7
TGTGCCAGCAGTACTTATCAGGGACTAGCGGGAGGTTACGAGCAGTACTTC
CASSTYQGLAGGYEQYF
>.|TRBV5-1|.|TRBJ1-6
TGCGCCAGCAGCTTTACAGGTCAGGGTGGGCGTTCACCCCTCCACTTT
CASSFTGQGGRSPLHF
>.|TRBV6-5|TRBD1|TRBJ1-5
TGTGCCAGCAGCGCCTCGACAGGGAACAATCAGCCCCAGCATTTT
CASSASTGNNQPQHF
>.|TRBV5-4|.|TRBJ2-7
TGTGCCAGCAGCCGGGACTCCGGCTACGAGCAGTACTTC
CASSRDSGYEQYF
>once|TRBV9|TRBD2|TRBJ2-7
TGTGCCAGCAGCGTAGGGTATAGGACTAGCGGTACCTACGAGCAGTACTTC
CASSVGYRTSGTYEQYF
>.|TRBV30|.|TRBJ1-6
TGTGCCTGGAACCTGTGGGGCAGGGTCTATAATTCACCCCTCCACTTT
CAWNLWGRVYNSPLHF
>.|TRBV19|.|TRBJ2-7
TGTGCCAGCAGCACACACGGAGCCTACGAGCAGTACTTC
CASSTHGAYEQYF
>once|TRBV7-8|.|TRBJ2-1
TGTGCCAGCAGCAAGGATAGAGGAAACAATGAGCAGTTCTTC
CASSKDRGNNEQFF
>once|TRBV28|TRBD1|TRBJ1-4
TGTGCCAGCAGTTTGAGGACAGGGGGACGGAAACTGTTTTTT
CASSLRTGGRKLFF
>.|TRBV30|.|TRBJ2-7
TGTGCCTGGAGTCCGAGCCGGGGGGAGCAGTACTTC
CAWSPSRGEQYF
>.|TRBV3-1/TRBV3-2|TRBD1|TRBJ2-3
TGTGCCAGCCAGGGCGGACAGGGCAGCACAGATACGCAGTATTTT
CASQGGQGSTDTQYF
>many|TRBV7-8|.|TRBJ1-1
TGTGCCAGCAGCCACGGACAGACAAACACTGAAGCTTTCTTT
CASSHGQTNTEAFF
>.|TRBV2|TRBD1|TRBJ1-1
TGTGCCAGCAGTGAAGGGCGACAGGGAAGCGCTTTCTTT
CASSEGRQGSAFF
>.|TRBV2|.|TRBJ1-2
TGTGCCAGCAGTCCCTTCTATGGCTACACCTTC
CASSPFYGYTF
>.|TRBV19|TRBD2|TRBJ2-1
TGTGCCAGTAGCCTACTTGGGACTAGCCGAAACAATGAGCAGTTCTTC
CASSLLGTSRNNEQFF
>.|TRBV7-3|TRBD2|TRBJ2-3
TGTGCCAGCAGCTTAGCGTCAGGACTAGCGAGACCAACAGATACGCAGTATTTT
CASSLASGLARPTDTQYF
>.|TRBV6-1|.|TRBJ1-4
TGTGCCAGCAGTGAAGAAGGAGGAACCCCTAATGAAAAACTGTTTTTT
CASSEEGGTPNEKLFF
>.|TRBV27|.|TRBJ2-1
TGTGCCAGCAGGGACAGCCTCGACAATGAGCAGTTCTTC
CASRDSLDNEQFF